Listed below are T cell receptor beta chains from one sample, sequenced in a study of cytomegalovirus exposure and HLA in healthy donors. Measured with immunoSEQ multiplex PCR; TCRdb has only the in-frame clones, and not every one. The sample has around 150,000 clones, around 63% seen once. The specimen sequenced was PBMCs. The origin of the receptors is a human donor in good health. Both conserved end residues are part of each CDR3. A D gene is named only where the DNA matches it firmly. For some rows the clone size is stated as once, few or many, or as a class when expanded; others skip it.

>TRBV5-1|TRBD1|TRBJ2-1|NA
CASSLAPTGVYNEQFF
TGCGCCAGCAGCTTGGCCCCCACAGGGGTCTACAATGAGCAGTTCTTC
>TRBV19|TRBD1|TRBJ2-5|NA
CASTQSGTGLLRETQYF
TGTGCCAGTACTCAATCCGGGACAGGGCTTCTGAGGGAGACCCAGTACTTC
>TRBV28|NA|TRBJ2-7|NA
CASSSREQYF
TGTGCCAGCAGTTCCCGCGAGCAGTACTTC
>TRBV7-2|TRBD2|TRBJ2-2|NA
CASSPSGRASGELFF
TGTGCCAGCAGCCCAAGCGGGAGGGCCTCCGGGGAGCTGTTTTTT
>TRBV6-1|NA|TRBJ1-5|few
CASSKQGDQPQHF
TGTGCCAGCAGCAAACAGGGAGATCAGCCCCAGCATTTT
>TRBV9|NA|TRBJ2-5|few
CASSLSQGTGETQYF
TGTGCCAGCAGCCTCTCACAGGGTACAGGAGAGACCCAGTACTTC
>TRBV19|TRBD2|TRBJ2-7|NA
CASSMGGNEQYF
TGTGCCAGTAGTATGGGGGGGAACGAGCAGTACTTC
>TRBV5-1|NA|TRBJ1-2|NA
CASSARPWQDIYGYTF
TGCGCCAGCAGCGCACGACCCTGGCAGGACATCTATGGCTACACCTTC
>TRBV19|TRBD1|TRBJ2-5|NA
CASSATGTGVRETQYF
TGTGCCAGTAGTGCTACCGGGACAGGGGTTCGGGAGACCCAGTACTTC
>TRBV5-5|TRBD2|TRBJ2-5|NA
CASSLVPGLAQNQETQYF
TGTGCCAGCAGCTTGGTCCCGGGACTAGCGCAGAACCAAGAGACCCAGTACTTC
>TRBV5-6|NA|TRBJ2-7|NA
CASRGGGPAGEQYF
TGTGCCAGCAGAGGGGGGGGTCCCGCTGGGGAGCAGTACTTC
>TRBV7-8|TRBD2|TRBJ2-5|NA
CASSLVVAGGGETQYF
TGTGCCAGCAGCTTAGTAGTAGCGGGAGGGGGAGAGACCCAGTACTTC
>TRBV6-5|NA|TRBJ1-2|NA
CASRRYQGNYGYTF
TGTGCCAGCAGACGTTACCAGGGGAACTATGGCTACACCTTC
>TRBV11-3|NA|TRBJ1-4|few
CASSLFLRDILNEKLFF
TGTGCCAGCAGCTTATTCCTTCGGGACATCCTTAATGAAAAACTGTTTTTT
>TRBV11-3|TRBD1|TRBJ2-2|few
CASSSTGPGELFF
TGTGCCAGCAGCTCGACAGGGCCCGGGGAGCTGTTTTTT
>TRBV10-3|NA|TRBJ1-3|few
CAISSGSGNTIYF
TGTGCCATCAGTTCAGGCTCTGGAAACACCATATATTTT
>TRBV10-3|TRBD2|TRBJ2-5|NA
CAIRGGLAGGETQYF
TGTGCCATCCGAGGAGGGCTAGCGGGAGGGGAGACCCAGTACTTC
>TRBV7-2|NA|TRBJ2-7|NA
CASSLAFRESGEQYF
TGTGCCAGCAGCTTAGCGTTCCGGGAATCCGGCGAGCAGTACTTC
>TRBV6-1|NA|TRBJ2-1|NA
CASSEPGWRGVLQFF
TGTGCCAGCAGTGAACCTGGATGGCGGGGCGTGTTGCAGTTCTTC
>TRBV6-5|NA|TRBJ1-2|NA
CASSYSRGGLYGYTF
TGTGCCAGCAGTTACTCCCGGGGGGGCCTCTATGGCTACACCTTC
>TRBV7-3|TRBD2|TRBJ2-5|NA
CASSSTPGLAGGAQYF
TGTGCCAGCAGCTCAACTCCGGGACTAGCGGGAGGGGCCCAGTACTTC
>TRBV18|TRBD1|TRBJ1-4|once
CASSRASQGDDNEKLFF
TGTGCCAGCTCAAGGGCGTCGCAGGGGGATGATAATGAAAAACTGTTTTTT